One sample yielded the 11 T cell receptor beta chains listed below, sequenced in a study of blood T cell repertoires in COVID-19. Clones were read by immunoSEQ multiplex PCR, and TCRdb kept only the in-frame ones, dropping some. The sample has approximately 240,000 clones, about 83% seen once. Sequencing was performed on peripheral blood. These receptors originate from a man aged 50-59 years with acute or convalescent COVID-19.

This clone was observed a single time. The chain uses TRBV11-3 and TRBJ2-4; TRBD1 aligns across 7 bases. CDR3 length: 16 residues. With 5 bases clipped from V and 1 base from J, the junction kept 8 bases outside the gene matches. Germline values: CDR1 SGHNT, CDR2 YENEEA. The CDR3 loop reads CASSTRTGNAKNIQYF. CDR3 coding DNA: TGTGCCAGCAGCACCAGGACAGGAAACGCCAAAAACATTCAGTACTTC.

V and J are TRBV5-1 and TRBJ2-2, with 7 nucleotides matching TRBD1. The V and J ends lost 3 bases and 4 bases, in that order; junction bases with no gene match: 3. From germline, CDR1 is SGHRS and CDR2 YFSETQ. This CDR3 spans 14 amino acids. The CDR3 reads CASSYYRGTGELFF. CDR3 nucleotides: TGCGCCAGCAGCTACTACAGGGGCACCGGGGAGCTGTTTTTT.

This clone is a singleton in its sample. This chain uses TRBV18 with TRBJ2-3; a weak D match, TRBD2 (5 bases). The CDR3 sequence is 17 residues long. Per germline, CDR1 KGHSH and CDR2 LQKENI. Trimming cost V 0 bases and J 2 bases, with 15 bases left between them. The CDR3 here is CASSPPLAGVYTDTQYF. The CDR3 region has the DNA TGTGCCAGCTCACCACCGCTAGCAGGAGTATACACAGATACGCAGTATTTT.

The chain recombines TRBV29-1 with TRBJ1-1; the D is unclear. This CDR3 comprises 13 residues. Germline CDR1 is SQVTM and CDR2 is ANQGSEA. CDR3 loop: CRAQVTEGTEAFF. In nucleotides, the CDR3 is TGCAGGGCCCAGGTAACGGAAGGCACTGAAGCTTTCTTT.

The chain recombines TRBV7-9 with TRBJ2-2; no reliable D call. This CDR3 region has 12 residues. The V end was cut by 3 bases, the J end by 5 bases, with 4 bases between. Germline CDR1 reads SEHNR; CDR2 reads FQNEAQ (reference sequence). CDR3 residues: CASSFPTGELFF. The DNA for the CDR3 is TGTGCCAGCAGCTTTCCGACCGGGGAGCTGTTTTTT.

The chain carries TRBV11-2 and TRBJ1-6; 7 bases line up with TRBD1. CDR3 length equals 15 residues. V trimming: 2 bases; J trimming: 8 bases; junction bases outside the gene matches: 6. CDR1 SGHAT and CDR2 FQNNGV come from the germline V gene. The CDR3 DNA sequence: TGTGCCAGCAGCTTATCCGGGACAGTTTATTCACCCCTCCACTTT. It encodes CASSLSGTVYSPLHF.

The chain couples TRBV28 to TRBJ2-2; 8 bases map to TRBD1. With V trimmed by 7 bases and J by 3 bases, 7 bases remained unmatched. The germline CDR1 and CDR2 sequences are MDHEN and SYDVKM. This CDR3 comprises 15 residues. CDR3 nucleotides: TGTGCCAGCAACTCGGGACAGGCTCACACCGGGGAGCTGTTTTTT. Protein sequence: CASNSGQAHTGELFF.

This clone has a handful of counts. The chain recombines TRBV11-2 with TRBJ1-5; D remains ambiguous. This CDR3 region has 8 residues. V was cut by 5 bases and J by 16 bases, with 6 bases left in between. Germline CDR1 SGHAT, CDR2 FQNNGV. CDR3: CASSPVHF. The CDR3 DNA is TGTGCCAGCAGCCCAGTACATTTT.

DNA for the CDR3: TGTGCCAGCACCACAGGGGTCACCATATATTTT. This sequence encodes CASTTGVTIYF. The rearrangement joins TRBV25-1 to TRBJ1-3; 7 nucleotides align to TRBD1. This CDR3 has 11 residues. CDR1 and CDR2 (germline): MGHDK, SYGVNS. Germline trimming cut 7 bases from V and 9 bases from J; bases unmatched to any gene: 3.

The V call is TRBV27, the J call TRBJ2-7; 8 positions match TRBD2. The trim removed 5 bases at V and 2 bases at J, leaving 8 bases unmatched. Germline-derived CDR1 and CDR2 are MNHEY and SMNVEV (reference sequence). This CDR3 is built from 15 residues. The CDR3 sequence is CASSPPGGAPYEQYF. CDR3 in DNA: TGTGCCAGCAGTCCCCCCGGGGGGGCCCCCTACGAGCAGTACTTC.

This sequence joins TRBV6-6 and TRBJ2-7, with 10 bases lining up with TRBD2. Germline assignment: CDR1 MNHNY and CDR2 SVGAGI (reference sequence). This CDR3 spans 14 amino acids. V lost 2 bases and J lost 5; bases outside the gene matches: 3. The CDR3 DNA sequence: TGTGCCAGCAGTTACGTAGCGGGAGGTAACGAGCAGTACTTC. This sequence encodes CASSYVAGGNEQYF.